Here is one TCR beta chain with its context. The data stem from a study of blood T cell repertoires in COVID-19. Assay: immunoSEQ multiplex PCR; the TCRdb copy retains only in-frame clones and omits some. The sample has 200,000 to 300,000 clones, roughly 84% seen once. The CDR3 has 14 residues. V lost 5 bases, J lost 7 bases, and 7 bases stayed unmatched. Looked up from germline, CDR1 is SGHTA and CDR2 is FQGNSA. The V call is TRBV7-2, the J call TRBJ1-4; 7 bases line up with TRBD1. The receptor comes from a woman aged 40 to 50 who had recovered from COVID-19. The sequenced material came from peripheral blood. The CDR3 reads CASSRDRVSEKLFF. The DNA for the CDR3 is TGTGCCAGCAGCCGTGACAGGGTTTCTGAAAAACTGTTTTTT.